This T cell receptor beta chain was recovered during a study of blood T cell repertoires in COVID-19. Study-level information: Researchers got acute and convalescent COVID-19 samples from the United States, Italy and Spain. From T cells, B-cell-depleted T cells, or PBMCs came the material, which was cDNA or gDNA.

Original analysis: Reference gene primers were amplified, and this amplification served to estimate nucleated cell counts. Here immunoSEQ multiplex PCR was the method, and the copy in TCRdb shows in-frame clones only, minus some. The D gene and trimming were derived from the DNA, and the V and J assignments and clone size from that table. The sample yields about 59,000 clones, more than 60% seen once. This CDR3 spans 15 amino acids. Trimming pared 4 bases from V and 7 bases from J, leaving 20 bases between. Per the germline V gene, CDR1 is SGHNT and CDR2 is YYREEE (reference sequence). Material: peripheral blood. The clonotype originates from a woman in her 70s with acute or convalescent COVID-19. The chain uses TRBV5-4 and TRBJ1-2, with a possible D match to TRBD1 (5 bases). The CDR3 sequence is CASSSERGERRGYTF. As DNA, the CDR3 is TGTGCCAGCAGCAGCGAGCGGGGGGAAAGGCGTGGCTACACCTTC.